Shown below are 25 T cell receptor beta chains from a single sample sequenced in a study of T cells after yellow fever vaccination. TCRdb re-called the 5' RACE reads through MiXCR, storing one row per CDR3 protein. The sample lists some 160,000 distinct CDR3 sequences, under 7.5% occurring once. This specimen consisted of CD4+ T cells sorted from PBMCs, obtained 4 to 6 days after the first yellow fever vaccination. The receptor set was obtained from a man aged 18 to 35 who received the YFV17D yellow fever vaccine.

V usage is TRBV5-6 and J usage is TRBJ1-2; D not certain. Trimming took off 0 bases at V and 2 bases at J, with 8 bases between the two ends. The germline CDR1 and CDR2 sequences are SGHDT and YYEEEE. CDR3 length equals 14 residues. CDR3 in amino acids: CASSLGPDNYGYTF. CDR3 bases: TGTGCCAGCAGCTTGGGGCCGGACAACTATGGCTACACCTTC.

The table lists this clonotype with many counts. This sequence joins TRBV12-3 or TRBV12-4 and TRBJ1-1; D ambiguous. V lost 1 base and J lost 4, with 13 bases in between. CDR3 length: 15 amino acids. CDR3 sequence: CASSLGPERATEAFF. CDR3 in DNA: TGTGCCAGCAGTTTAGGCCCTGAGAGGGCCACTGAAGCTTTCTTT.

This clonotype was recorded many times. This sequence joins TRBV4-3 and TRBJ1-2; D gene unclear. Germline CDR1 is LGHNA and CDR2 is YSLEER. CDR3 length equals 12 residues. V was trimmed by 0 bases and J by 4 bases, leaving 3 bases between them. The CDR3 spells CASSQDFYGYTF. DNA for the CDR3: TGCGCCAGCAGCCAAGATTTCTATGGCTACACCTTC.

This clonotype was found many times. This chain links TRBV7-8 with TRBJ1-6; no firm D call. The CDR3 consists of 14 residues. Trimming cost V 1 base and J 8 bases, with 9 bases left between them. Germline V CDR1 and CDR2: SGHVS, FQNEAQ. The CDR3 loop reads CASSLVKGDSPLHF. The CDR3 bases are TGTGCCAGCAGCTTAGTAAAGGGTGATTCACCCCTCCACTTT.

This clonotype was seen repeatedly, ten times or more. The chain uses TRBV5-1 and TRBJ2-5, with D possibly being TRBD2 (5 bases). The CDR3 has 13 residues. Trimming removed 6 bases from V and 5 bases from J, with 14 bases in between. CDR1 and CDR2 (germline): SGHRS, YFSETQ. The CDR3 reads CASNPRTGETQYF. CDR3 nucleotide sequence: TGCGCCAGCAACCCGAGGACTGGCGAGACCCAGTACTTC.

The V gene is TRBV5-5, the J gene TRBJ2-5; 11 nucleotides match TRBD2. The CDR3 covers 17 residues. Germline trimming cut 2 bases from V and 4 bases from J; bases unmatched to any gene: 10. The germline V gene has CDR1 SGHKS and CDR2 YYEKEE (reference sequence). DNA of the CDR3: TGTGCCAGCAGCTTCGCTAGCGGGGGGCCATTCGGAGAGACCCAGTACTTC. Translated: CASSFASGGPFGETQYF.

This clonotype was observed many times. V and J are TRBV28 and TRBJ2-6, with 7 bases aligning to TRBD1. The CDR3 sequence is 16 residues long. Germline loops: CDR1 MDHEN, CDR2 SYDVKM. Unmatched junction bases numbered 8, after V lost 6 bases and J lost 3 bases. In DNA form, the CDR3 reads TGTGCCAGCAGCCTCACAGGGGCGGGTGGGGCCAACGTCCTGACTTTC. This translates into CASSLTGAGGANVLTF.

This clonotype was seen a handful of times. This chain links TRBV28 with TRBJ2-3; perhaps TRBD2 as D (6 bases). Trimming removed 5 bases at V and 8 bases at J, with 23 bases between. CDR3 length equals 16 residues. CDR1 is MDHEN, CDR2 SYDVKM, per germline. CDR3 residues: CASSPPGVRSPGTQYF. In DNA form, the CDR3 reads TGTGCCAGCAGTCCCCCGGGAGTACGAAGTCCGGGTACGCAGTATTTT.

The genes are TRBV5-1 and TRBJ2-5; no clear D gene. The CDR3 is 15 amino acids. Germline CDR1 is SGHRS and CDR2 is YFSETQ. The V and J ends lost 0 bases and 1 base respectively, with 10 bases between them. The CDR3 region has the DNA TGCGCCAGCAGCTTGGTCGGCTACGCCCAAGAGACCCAGTACTTC. This sequence encodes CASSLVGYAQETQYF.

Notes on this clonotype: A single base separates this from a much larger clone, so it may be a read error. This sequence joins TRBV7-9 and TRBJ1-4; D uncertain. CDR1 and CDR2 (germline): SEHNR, FQNEAQ (reference sequence). This CDR3 region has 12 residues. The CDR3 spells CAGSSYNEKLFF. CDR3 bases: TGTGCCGGCAGCTCATATAATGAAAAACTGTTTTTT.

This clonotype was seen at least ten times. The chain recombines TRBV6-5 with TRBJ2-5; 8 positions agree with TRBD2. V lost 3 bases to trimming and J lost 5 bases; unmatched junction nucleotides: 11. Germline CDR1 and CDR2: MNHEY and SVGAGI. This CDR3 spans 16 amino acids. The DNA for the CDR3 is TGTGCCAGCAGTTATAAGTTCTTCAGCGGGGGCGAGACCCAGTACTTC. Its protein is CASSYKFFSGGETQYF.

This clonotype was seen many times. The chain combines TRBV4-3 with TRBJ1-6; D is undetermined. V was shortened by 3 bases and J by 0 bases, with 15 bases between the two germline ends. CDR3 length: 18 amino acids. Germline lookup yields CDR1 LGHNA and CDR2 YSLEER. The DNA of the CDR3 is TGCGCCAGCAGCCAGAGTAGTGCGGCGAGCTCCTATAATTCACCCCTCCACTTT. Protein sequence: CASSQSSAASSYNSPLHF.

This clonotype was picked up many times. The chain couples TRBV7-6 to TRBJ1-1, with D unresolved. Germline V CDR1 and CDR2: SGHVS, FNYEAQ. Trimming removed 4 bases at V and 1 base at J, with 7 bases between. The CDR3 spans 13 residues. In nucleotides, the CDR3 is TGTGCCAGCAGCTCCCAGGAGAACACTGAAGCTTTCTTT. This gives the protein CASSSQENTEAFF.

The gene calls are TRBV6-5 and TRBJ1-6, with D perhaps TRBD1 (5 bases). Germline values: CDR1 MNHEY, CDR2 SVGAGI. The CDR3 covers 15 residues. V was shortened by 0 bases and J by 8 bases, with 11 bases between the two germline ends. In DNA form, the CDR3 reads TGTGCCAGCAGTTACTCGGGACCGGGCGATTCACCCCTCCACTTT. Its protein product is CASSYSGPGDSPLHF.

This clonotype occurred many times. The V and J genes are TRBV18 and TRBJ2-2; 8 bases match TRBD2. Trimming cost V 3 bases and J 8 bases; bases outside gene matches: 2. This CDR3 is 13 amino acids long. The germline gives CDR1 KGHSH, CDR2 LQKENI. The CDR3 protein is CASSPAGGGELFF. CDR3 nucleotide sequence: TGTGCCAGCTCACCCGCGGGAGGAGGGGAGCTGTTTTTT.

CDR3 DNA: TGCGCCACCCGGCCCCGGCCCTGGGGCACAGATACGCAGTATTTT. Translating gives CATRPRPWGTDTQYF. The rearrangement uses TRBV5-1 and TRBJ2-3; D ambiguous. This CDR3 contains 15 residues. Between the trimmed V and J ends, which lost 9 bases and 1 base, there was a span of 18 bases. CDR1 is SGHRS, CDR2 YFSETQ, per germline.

This clonotype occurred many times. This chain links TRBV6-6 with TRBJ2-5, with D unclear. CDR1 is MNHNY, CDR2 SVGAGI, per germline (reference sequence). The CDR3 extends over 11 amino acids. V lost 2 bases and J lost 5, with 3 bases in between. The CDR3 bases are TGTGCCAGCAGTTACCGGGAGACCCAGTACTTC. Its translation is CASSYRETQYF.

This clonotype has at least ten counts. The rearrangement uses TRBV7-3 and TRBJ2-6; D is ambiguous. Trimming removed 6 bases from V and 1 base from J, with 1 base in between. The CDR3 contains 12 residues. Germline CDR1 is SGHTA and CDR2 is FQGTGA. The CDR3 coding sequence is TGTGCCAGCAGTTCTGGGGCCAACGTCCTGACTTTC. It specifies CASSSGANVLTF.

Many counts were recorded for this clonotype. The chain recombines TRBV4-3 with TRBJ1-2, with 7 bases matching TRBD1. The CDR3 is 14 amino acids. V lost 2 bases to trimming and J lost 4 bases; unmatched junction nucleotides: 4. From germline, CDR1 is LGHNA and CDR2 YSLEER. CDR3 in amino acids: CASSQQTGPYGYTF. CDR3 coding DNA: TGCGCCAGCAGCCAACAGACAGGGCCCTATGGCTACACCTTC.

This clonotype has at least ten counts. This sequence joins TRBV3-1 and TRBJ2-6; D ambiguous. The V gene lost 3 bases and the J gene lost 0 bases, with 6 bases spanning the gap. Germline assignment: CDR1 LGHDT and CDR2 YNNKEL (reference sequence). The CDR3 runs 15 residues. The DNA of the CDR3 is TGTGCCAGCAGCCATGGGTACTCTGGGGCCAACGTCCTGACTTTC. This gives the protein CASSHGYSGANVLTF.

This clonotype was seen many times. The CDR3 loop is CASSLGRGGRDTQYF. Written as DNA, the CDR3 is TGTGCCAGCAGCTTAGGGCGGGGGGGCCGAGATACGCAGTATTTT. The chain joins TRBV11-2 to TRBJ2-3; 9 bases align to TRBD2. The V segment lost 1 base and the J segment 5 bases; nucleotides outside the gene matches: 4. CDR1 SGHAT and CDR2 FQNNGV come from the germline V gene. The CDR3 sequence is 15 residues long.

The sample holds many counts of this clonotype. This chain uses TRBV4-3 with TRBJ1-6, with D tentatively TRBD1 (6 bases). The CDR3 totals 16 residues. The germline gives CDR1 LGHNA, CDR2 YSLEER. Trimming shortened V by 0 bases and J by 0 bases, and 6 bases separated the two germline ends. In nucleotides, the CDR3 is TGCGCCAGCAGCCAAGAACAGGGCTCCTATAATTCACCCCTCCACTTT. Its translation: CASSQEQGSYNSPLHF.

Many counts were recorded for this clonotype. This sequence joins TRBV28 and TRBJ1-5, with 9 bases matching TRBD1. V lost 9 bases to trimming and J lost 1 base; unmatched junction nucleotides: 4. The germline gives CDR1 MDHEN, CDR2 SYDVKM. This CDR3 contains 14 residues. The CDR3 sequence: CASAQGASNQPQHF. For the CDR3, the DNA is TGTGCCAGTGCACAGGGGGCAAGCAATCAGCCCCAGCATTTT.

The table lists this clonotype with many counts. The J gene is TRBJ1-2, the V gene TRBV7-2; possible D gene TRBD1, 6 bases. CDR1 is SGHTA, CDR2 FQGNSA, per germline. The CDR3 spans 13 residues. Deletions cut 2 bases from V and 3 bases from J, with 7 bases between. The CDR3 region has the DNA TGTGCCAGCAGCTTAAGACAGGACTATGGCTACACCTTC. Translated: CASSLRQDYGYTF.

This clonotype was counted at least ten times. CDR3 region: CASSQLQREKLFF. Written as DNA, the CDR3 is TGCGCCAGCAGCCAACTCCAGAGAGAAAAACTGTTTTTT. V gene TRBV4-3 combines with J gene TRBJ1-4; no firm D call. From germline, CDR1 is LGHNA and CDR2 YSLEER. Trimming took off 2 bases at V and 8 bases at J, with 9 bases between the two ends. The length of the CDR3 is 13 residues.